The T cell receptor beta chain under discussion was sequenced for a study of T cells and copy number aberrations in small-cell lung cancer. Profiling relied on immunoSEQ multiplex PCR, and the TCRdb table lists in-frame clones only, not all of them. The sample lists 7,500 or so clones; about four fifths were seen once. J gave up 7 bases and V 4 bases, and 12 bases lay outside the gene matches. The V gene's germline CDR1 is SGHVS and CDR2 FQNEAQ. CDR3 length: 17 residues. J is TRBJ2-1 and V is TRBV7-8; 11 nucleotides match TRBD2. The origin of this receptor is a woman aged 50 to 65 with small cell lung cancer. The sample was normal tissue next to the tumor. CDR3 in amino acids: CASSWGAGTSGPNEQFF. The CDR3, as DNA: TGTGCCAGCAGCTGGGGAGCCGGGACTAGCGGACCTAATGAGCAGTTCTTC.